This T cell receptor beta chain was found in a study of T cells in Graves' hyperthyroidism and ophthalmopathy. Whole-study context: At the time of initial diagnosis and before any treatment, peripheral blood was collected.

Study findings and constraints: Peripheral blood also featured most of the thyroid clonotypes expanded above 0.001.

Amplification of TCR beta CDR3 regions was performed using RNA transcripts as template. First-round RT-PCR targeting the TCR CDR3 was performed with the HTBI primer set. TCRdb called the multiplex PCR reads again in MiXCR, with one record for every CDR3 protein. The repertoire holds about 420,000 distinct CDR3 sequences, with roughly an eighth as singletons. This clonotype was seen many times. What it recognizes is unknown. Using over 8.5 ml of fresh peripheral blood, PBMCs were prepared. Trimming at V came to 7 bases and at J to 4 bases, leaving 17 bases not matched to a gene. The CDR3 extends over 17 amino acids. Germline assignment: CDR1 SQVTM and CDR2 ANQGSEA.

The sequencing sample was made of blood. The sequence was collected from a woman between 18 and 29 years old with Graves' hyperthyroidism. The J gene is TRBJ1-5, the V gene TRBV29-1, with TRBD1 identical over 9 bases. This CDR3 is CSAPPGTGFGRNQPQHF. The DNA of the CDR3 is TGCAGCGCCCCACCCGGGACAGGGTTCGGTAGGAATCAGCCCCAGCATTTT.